This is a list of T cell receptor beta chains from one sample in a study of blood T cells in healthy people across ages. One entry per CDR3 protein, called by TCRdb with MiXCR from the 5' RACE reads. Here the sample spans some 1,500,000 distinct CDR3 sequences, approximately 42% being singletons. What was sequenced was blood. Receptors were obtained from a woman aged 18-29 years in good health. CDR3s include the opening cysteine and the closing phenylalanine or tryptophan. The order of the fields is CDR3 protein, CDR3 DNA, J gene, V gene, D gene, clone size. The D gene is left open where the match is weak. Not every row has a clone size; where given, it reads once, few, many or a size class.

CDR3: CASSPGQGAIGYTF; DNA: TGTGCCAGCAGCCCGGGACAGGGGGCGATTGGCTACACCTTC; J: TRBJ1-2; V: TRBV7-9; D: TRBD1; size: -
CDR3: CVGSYGQGGETQYF; DNA: TGTGTCGGCAGTTACGGGCAGGGGGGGGAGACCCAGTACTTC; J: TRBJ2-5; V: TRBV6-5; D: -; size: -
CDR3: CAWGIAPPYNEQFF; DNA: TGTGCCTGGGGTATCGCCCCGCCTTACAATGAGCAGTTCTTC; J: TRBJ2-1; V: TRBV30; D: -; size: -
CDR3: CSARGGARDQPQHF; DNA: TGCAGTGCTAGGGGGGGGGCTCGGGATCAGCCCCAGCATTTT; J: TRBJ1-5; V: TRBV20-1; D: -; size: few
CDR3: CASSHDPGQASLYGYTF; DNA: TGCGCCAGCAGCCATGACCCCGGACAGGCGTCTCTTTATGGCTACACCTTC; J: TRBJ1-2; V: TRBV4-3; D: TRBD1; size: -
CDR3: CASSSLPSRYNEQFF; DNA: TGTGCCAGCAGCTCCCTCCCCTCGAGGTACAATGAGCAGTTCTTC; J: TRBJ2-1; V: TRBV11-1; D: -; size: -
CDR3: CATSDRTAGSNYGYTF; DNA: TGTGCCACCAGTGATCGGACAGCCGGATCTAACTATGGCTACACCTTC; J: TRBJ1-2; V: TRBV24-1; D: -; size: once
CDR3: CASSSDRGFYEQYF; DNA: TGTGCCAGCAGCTCTGACAGGGGGTTTTACGAGCAGTACTTC; J: TRBJ2-7; V: TRBV7-2; D: TRBD1; size: many
CDR3: CASGPGQGDYEQYF; DNA: TGTGCTAGTGGTCCCGGGCAGGGGGACTACGAGCAGTACTTC; J: TRBJ2-7; V: TRBV12-5; D: TRBD1; size: -
CDR3: CASSLQNSPLHF; DNA: TGTGCCAGCAGTTTACAGAATTCACCCCTCCACTTT; J: TRBJ1-6; V: TRBV12-3/TRBV12-4; D: -; size: many
CDR3: CASSHTGEKLFF; DNA: TGTGCCAGCAGCCATACGGGAGAAAAACTGTTTTTT; J: TRBJ1-4; V: TRBV14; D: -; size: few
CDR3: CASSLGQGSHNEQFF; DNA: TGTGCCAGCAGTTTAGGGCAGGGGTCCCACAATGAGCAGTTCTTC; J: TRBJ2-1; V: TRBV12-3/TRBV12-4; D: -; size: few
CDR3: CASSLVPPGQGIYEQYF; DNA: TGCGCCAGCAGCTTAGTTCCCCCGGGACAGGGGATCTACGAGCAGTACTTC; J: TRBJ2-7; V: TRBV5-1; D: TRBD1; size: -
CDR3: CASSPGTSAAYNEQFF; DNA: TGCGCCAGCAGCCCAGGGACTAGCGCCGCCTACAATGAGCAGTTCTTC; J: TRBJ2-1; V: TRBV4-3; D: TRBD2; size: few
CDR3: CASSPTGGVQPQHF; DNA: TGTGCCAGCAGCCCGACAGGGGGAGTACAGCCCCAGCATTTT; J: TRBJ1-5; V: TRBV7-2; D: TRBD1; size: few
CDR3: CATVGYPRAPEAFF; DNA: TGTGCCACCGTGGGGTACCCCCGCGCCCCTGAAGCTTTCTTT; J: TRBJ1-1; V: TRBV24-1; D: -; size: -
CDR3: CASFGTGAINEQFF; DNA: TGTGCCAGCTTCGGGACAGGGGCCATCAATGAGCAGTTCTTC; J: TRBJ2-1; V: TRBV5-4; D: TRBD1; size: -
CDR3: CAWSQGAHTEAFF; DNA: TGTGCCTGGAGTCAGGGGGCCCACACTGAAGCTTTCTTT; J: TRBJ1-1; V: TRBV30; D: TRBD1; size: -
CDR3: CSARVSQGDYGYTF; DNA: TGCAGTGCTAGGGTATCCCAGGGAGACTATGGCTACACCTTC; J: TRBJ1-2; V: TRBV20-1; D: -; size: once
CDR3: CASSPQMGRNTEAFF; DNA: TGTGCCAGCAGCCCTCAGATGGGACGGAACACTGAAGCTTTCTTT; J: TRBJ1-1; V: TRBV7-2; D: -; size: -
CDR3: CASFGDRGYVTYGYTF; DNA: TGTGCCAGCTTTGGGGACAGGGGATATGTTACCTATGGCTACACCTTC; J: TRBJ1-2; V: TRBV7-9; D: TRBD1; size: -
CDR3: CASSLATLTGDEQFF; DNA: TGCGCCAGCAGCTTGGCTACTCTGACGGGGGATGAGCAGTTCTTC; J: TRBJ2-1; V: TRBV5-1; D: -; size: -
CDR3: CASSLSNPGPYEQYF; DNA: TGTGCCAGCAGTTTATCGAACCCAGGGCCCTACGAGCAGTACTTC; J: TRBJ2-7; V: TRBV27; D: -; size: -
CDR3: CASSSFGTGLYEQYF; DNA: TGTGCCAGCAGTTCGTTCGGGACAGGGCTCTACGAGCAGTACTTC; J: TRBJ2-7; V: TRBV2; D: TRBD1; size: -
CDR3: CASSLSTQGGNTEAFF; DNA: TGTGCCAGCAGCCTCTCAACACAGGGAGGAAACACTGAAGCTTTCTTT; J: TRBJ1-1; V: TRBV12-3/TRBV12-4; D: -; size: -
CDR3: CASSFVQSSYNEQYF; DNA: TGTGCCAGCAGCTTTGTACAGAGCTCCTACAATGAGCAGTACTTC; J: TRBJ2-7; V: TRBV5-6; D: -; size: -
CDR3: CASKDRAPQPQHF; DNA: TGTGCCAGCAAGGACAGGGCGCCTCAGCCCCAGCATTTT; J: TRBJ1-5; V: TRBV11-2; D: TRBD1; size: -
CDR3: CASSQQSGRSYEQYF; DNA: TGTGCCAGCAGCCAGCAATCGGGGAGATCCTACGAGCAGTACTTC; J: TRBJ2-7; V: TRBV11-2; D: -; size: -
CDR3: CASSLAVLALGANVLTF; DNA: TGTGCCAGCAGCTTGGCCGTTCTGGCTCTTGGGGCCAACGTCCTGACTTTC; J: TRBJ2-6; V: TRBV5-5; D: -; size: -
CDR3: CASSPAGGGRAWNEQFF; DNA: TGTGCCAGCAGCCCAGCTGGTGGCGGGAGGGCCTGGAATGAGCAGTTCTTC; J: TRBJ2-1; V: TRBV4-2; D: TRBD2; size: few
CDR3: CASSVIGFNEQFF; DNA: TGTGCCAGCAGCGTAATAGGGTTCAATGAGCAGTTCTTC; J: TRBJ2-1; V: TRBV7-2; D: -; size: few
CDR3: CASSFDREKLFF; DNA: TGTGCCAGCAGCTTCGACAGGGAAAAACTGTTTTTT; J: TRBJ1-4; V: TRBV6-5; D: -; size: few
CDR3: CASCLGVSEAFF; DNA: TGTGCCAGCTGTTTAGGCGTTTCTGAAGCTTTCTTT; J: TRBJ1-1; V: TRBV6-2/TRBV6-3; D: -; size: -
CDR3: CASSYSDRANYGYTF; DNA: TGTGCCAGCAGTTACTCGGACAGGGCTAACTATGGCTACACCTTC; J: TRBJ1-2; V: TRBV6-2/TRBV6-3; D: TRBD1; size: few
CDR3: CASSFYYEAFF; DNA: TGTGCCAGCAGCTTTTATTATGAAGCTTTCTTT; J: TRBJ1-1; V: TRBV7-2; D: -; size: -
CDR3: CASSLISGRGSYNEQYF; DNA: TGTGCCAGCAGTCTAATTAGCGGGAGGGGCTCCTACAATGAGCAGTACTTC; J: TRBJ2-7; V: TRBV27; D: TRBD2; size: -
CDR3: CASSQELRGSYNEQFF; DNA: TGCGCCAGCAGCCAAGAATTGAGGGGCTCCTACAATGAGCAGTTCTTC; J: TRBJ2-1; V: TRBV4-1; D: -; size: -
CDR3: CASSLYDSPLHF; DNA: TGTGCCAGCAGTTTATACGATTCACCCCTCCACTTT; J: TRBJ1-6; V: TRBV12-3/TRBV12-4; D: -; size: -
CDR3: CASSPLAGVDTQYF; DNA: TGTGCCAGCAGCCCCCTAGCGGGGGTTGATACGCAGTATTTT; J: TRBJ2-3; V: TRBV11-2; D: TRBD2; size: -
CDR3: CASSPYDGYTF; DNA: TGTGCCAGCTCACCCTACGATGGCTACACCTTC; J: TRBJ1-2; V: TRBV18; D: -; size: -
CDR3: CASSSTTAGEDNEQFF; DNA: TGTGCCAGCAGCTCCACTACAGCGGGAGAGGACAATGAGCAGTTCTTC; J: TRBJ2-1; V: TRBV7-9; D: TRBD2; size: few
CDR3: CASGPHKYQETQYF; DNA: TGTGCTAGTGGTCCCCACAAGTACCAAGAGACCCAGTACTTC; J: TRBJ2-5; V: TRBV12-5; D: -; size: -
CDR3: CTSSLSGIPPYEQYF; DNA: TGTACCAGCAGTTTAAGTGGGATACCACCTTACGAGCAGTACTTC; J: TRBJ2-7; V: TRBV28; D: -; size: -
CDR3: CASSQAQEITTNEKLFF; DNA: TGTGCCAGCAGCCAAGCTCAAGAAATCACAACTAATGAAAAACTGTTTTTT; J: TRBJ1-4; V: TRBV3-1; D: -; size: -
CDR3: CATSREDRTYNEQYF; DNA: TGTGCCACCAGCAGGGAAGACAGAACCTACAATGAGCAGTACTTC; J: TRBJ2-4; V: TRBV15; D: -; size: -
CDR3: CASSENYGYTF; DNA: TGTGCCAGCAGCGAAAACTATGGCTACACCTTC; J: TRBJ1-2; V: TRBV28; D: -; size: many
CDR3: CASSFTVGIQPQHF; DNA: TGTGCCAGCAGTTTCACGGTGGGTATTCAGCCCCAGCATTTT; J: TRBJ1-5; V: TRBV28; D: -; size: -
CDR3: CASSSGRNEQYF; DNA: TGTGCCAGCAGCTCCGGGAGAAATGAGCAGTACTTC; J: TRBJ2-5; V: TRBV6-5; D: -; size: few
CDR3: CASSLGSGVGNAEAFF; DNA: TGTGCCAGCAGCTTAGGCTCAGGTGTCGGGAACGCTGAAGCTTTCTTT; J: TRBJ1-1; V: TRBV7-9; D: -; size: -